This T cell receptor (beta chain) was identified in a study of cytomegalovirus exposure and HLA in healthy donors. Study-wide points: The authors considered a cluster of highly shared sequence variants likely to be a sequencing artifact. TCR beta V- and J-gene trimming was later associated with a missense DCLRE1C variant.

Germline V lookup: CDR1 SGHNT, CDR2 YYREEE (reference sequence). The CDR3 is made up of 14 amino acids. V was cut by 3 bases and J by 4 bases, with 13 bases left in between. Concerning this clone itself: The antigen is unknown.

Primers: 60 Vbeta forward and 13 Jbeta reverse. The table came from immunoSEQ multiplex PCR; TCRdb's copy has only in-frame clones and leaves some out. Of 150,000 to 200,000 clones in the sample, more than 75% were seen once. This sequence originates from a male donor in good health and CMV-seronegative. Sequenced sample: PBMCs. The chain carries TRBV5-4 and TRBJ1-2; weak D call: TRBD1 (6 bases). The DNA for the CDR3 is TGTGCCAGCAGCTGGCAGGGGTCTACCTATGGCTACACCTTC. Protein sequence: CASSWQGSTYGYTF.